What follows are 30 T cell receptor beta chains derived from one specimen sequenced in a study of blood T cells in healthy people across ages (dated by TCRdb to about 2015). Receptors were amplified or captured by 5' RACE. The run used an Illumina HiSeq 2500. A second about 7 to 12 cycle PCR used a sample-barcoded 5' primer and a J-beta primer mix. Clones were called with MiXCR by TCRdb after fastp trimmed the public reads at Q25, and only in-frame beta chains were retained. Under each unique CDR3 protein, matching rows form one entry showing the most common genes and DNA. The sample contains about 680,000 distinct CDR3 sequences, around 49% of them found a single time. Jointly, the top ten make up under 35% of the sample. Sequenced: blood. These receptors all stem from a woman aged 55-70 years in good health.

This clonotype was counted only a few times. The J gene is TRBJ2-5, the V gene TRBV6-4, with D perhaps matching TRBD2 (5 bases). V was cut by 4 bases and J by 2 bases, with 8 bases left in between. The CDR3 has 13 amino acids. CDR1 and CDR2 (germline): MRHNA, SNTAGT. CDR3 loop: CASSAQRQETQYF. In DNA form, the CDR3 reads TGTGCCAGCAGTGCCCAGCGGCAAGAGACCCAGTACTTC.

This clonotype was counted a single time. This chain connects TRBV4-3 to TRBJ2-5; 11 bases map to TRBD2. The V and J ends lost 0 bases and 11 bases, in that order; junction bases with no gene match: 14. The V gene's germline CDR1 is LGHNA and CDR2 YSLEER. The CDR3 spans 17 residues. The CDR3 DNA follows: TGCGCCAGCAGCCAAGAGCCTAGCGGGAGGCCGGGGAATGAGCAGTACTTC. Protein product: CASSQEPSGRPGNEQYF.

The sample holds a few counts of this clonotype. The gene calls are TRBV7-2 and TRBJ1-4; D call uncertain. V shed 1 base and J shed 4 bases, with 16 bases lying between them. This CDR3 has 17 residues. Germline CDR1 and CDR2: SGHTA and FQGNSA. The CDR3, as DNA: TGTGCCAGCAGCTTAGGTCACTCCAGGAGGGATAATGAAAAACTGTTTTTT. This sequence encodes CASSLGHSRRDNEKLFF.

This rearrangement joins TRBV11-1 to TRBJ2-7, with D possibly TRBD1 on 5 matching bases. The CDR3 has 14 amino acids. The germline gives CDR1 SGHAT, CDR2 FQDESV (reference sequence). The V and J ends lost 0 bases and 2 bases respectively, with 8 bases between them. CDR3 in DNA: TGTGCCAGCAGCTTAGCCCCGGACACCTACGAGCAGTACTTC. This encodes CASSLAPDTYEQYF.

The chain joins TRBV7-6 to TRBJ2-1, with D possibly called TRBD1 or TRBD2 (6 bases each). The V and J ends lost 3 bases and 0 bases respectively, with 15 bases between them. The V gene's germline CDR1 is SGHVS and CDR2 FNYEAQ. The CDR3 runs to 17 residues. The CDR3 bases are TGTGCCAGCAGCTTGAGGGGGGCGGGTTCCTCCTACAATGAGCAGTTCTTC. Translating gives CASSLRGAGSSYNEQFF.

V gene TRBV2 combines with J gene TRBJ1-2; D is possibly TRBD1 (5 bases). Germline V lookup: CDR1 SNHLY, CDR2 FYNNEI. CDR3 size: 14 residues. The V end was cut by 0 bases, the J end by 4 bases, with 9 bases between. The CDR3 sequence is CASSEAQGIYGYTF. The CDR3 DNA sequence: TGTGCCAGCAGTGAAGCTCAGGGTATCTATGGCTACACCTTC.

This clonotype was recorded a few times. The V gene is TRBV5-1, the J gene TRBJ2-5; D remains unclear. Trimming took off 2 bases at V and 5 bases at J, with 10 bases between the two ends. CDR3 length: 13 amino acids. Germline CDR1 is SGHRS and CDR2 is YFSETQ. The CDR3: CASSFSHGETQYF. The CDR3 DNA sequence: TGCGCCAGCAGCTTTTCTCACGGCGAGACCCAGTACTTC.

The chain joins TRBV7-2 to TRBJ2-7, with a possible D match to TRBD1 (5 bases). Germline lookup yields CDR1 SGHTA and CDR2 FQGNSA. There are 15 residues in the CDR3. V was pared by 0 bases and J by 6 bases, with 15 bases between. The CDR3 reads CASSLAGQGKGEQYF. DNA of the CDR3: TGTGCCAGCAGCTTAGCAGGGCAGGGTAAGGGCGAGCAGTACTTC.

In the case of this clonotype: A much larger clone is a single base away; this may be a read error. The CDR3: CSVGRGGIGTEAFF. The CDR3 DNA sequence: TGCAGCGTGGGACGGGGCGGAATCGGCACTGAAGCTTTCTTT. The chain is built from TRBV29-1 and TRBJ1-1; D is perhaps TRBD1 (5 bases). Trimming pared 6 bases from V and 4 bases from J, leaving 18 bases between. Germline V gene lookup returns CDR1 SQVTM and CDR2 ANQGSEA. The CDR3 totals 14 residues.

This chain uses TRBV7-8 with TRBJ1-4, with a possible D match to TRBD1 (6 bases). V dropped 2 bases and J dropped 3 bases, with 10 bases sitting between them. The CDR3 extends over 15 amino acids. Germline lookup yields CDR1 SGHVS and CDR2 FQNEAQ. CDR3 residues: CASSLSGGPNEKLFF. The CDR3 DNA follows: TGTGCCAGCAGCTTATCCGGGGGGCCTAATGAAAAACTGTTTTTT.

The chain joins TRBV6-2 or TRBV6-3 to TRBJ2-7; 13 nucleotides align to TRBD2. Trimming took 7 bases from V and 0 from J; bases not matched to a gene: 6. The CDR3 contains 16 residues. Germline V lookup: CDR1 MNHEY, CDR2 SVGEGT. CDR3 coding DNA: TGTGCCAGCAACCGTGGACTAGCGGGAGTCTCCTACGAGCAGTACTTC. Protein product: CASNRGLAGVSYEQYF.

This clonotype was detected only a few times. The chain joins TRBV24-1 to TRBJ1-2; unclear D gene. Germline values: CDR1 KGHDR, CDR2 SFDVKD. CDR3 length: 13 residues. Trimming took 4 bases from V and 5 from J, leaving 10 bases between them. CDR3 DNA sequence: TGTGCCACCAGTGACCCCCAGATGTATGGCTACACCTTC. It translates to CATSDPQMYGYTF.

This clonotype has more than one count but fewer than ten. The V call is TRBV7-2, the J call TRBJ2-1; no clear D gene. Germline V gives CDR1 SGHTA, CDR2 FQGNSA. V shed 7 bases and J shed 9 bases, with 13 bases lying between them. This CDR3 has 12 amino acids. The CDR3 spells CASTLTRIEQFF. The CDR3 DNA is TGTGCCAGCACCCTGACCCGTATTGAGCAGTTCTTC.

The chain carries TRBV27 and TRBJ2-5; 12 positions agree with TRBD2. The J call is doubtful: the DNA matches TRBJ2-7 better. Germline CDR1 and CDR2: MNHEY and SMNVEV (reference sequence). The CDR3 spans 16 residues. This chain's CDR3 is CASSLLSSGRAYEQYF. The CDR3 DNA reads as TGTGCCAGCAGTTTACTTTCTAGCGGGAGGGCCTACGAGCAGTACTTC.

The chain carries TRBV20-1 and TRBJ1-2; weak D call: TRBD1 (6 bases). This CDR3 contains 14 residues. V lost 4 bases and J lost 0, with 12 bases in between. Germline CDR1 reads DFQATT; CDR2 reads SNEGSKA (reference sequence). CDR3 in DNA: TGCAGTGCTAAGGGCCCAGGGGCTAACTATGGCTACACCTTC. Amino acids: CSAKGPGANYGYTF.

This chain links TRBV7-9 with TRBJ1-2; D unresolved. Germline V gene data show CDR1 as SEHNR and CDR2 as FQNEAQ (reference sequence). Trimming left V 2 bases short and J 2 bases short, with 6 bases between. The CDR3 spans 13 residues. The chain's CDR3 is CASSLSLNYGYTF. The CDR3 DNA reads TGTGCCAGCAGCTTAAGCCTCAACTATGGCTACACCTTC.

The chain couples TRBV6-6 to TRBJ2-1, with 13 nucleotides matching TRBD2. Germline-derived CDR1 and CDR2 are MNHNY and SVGAGI (reference sequence). V dropped 0 bases and J dropped 7; count of bases not matched to a gene: 3. This CDR3 spans 16 amino acids. The DNA for the CDR3 is TGTGCCAGCAGTTACTCCGGGACTAGCGGGACGAATGAGCAGTTCTTC. It codes for CASSYSGTSGTNEQFF.

V gene TRBV7-2 combines with J gene TRBJ1-6; tentative D call: TRBD1 (6 bases). The CDR3 extends over 15 amino acids. V lost 3 bases and J 8 bases, leaving 14 bases between the germline ends. Germline V gene lookup returns CDR1 SGHTA and CDR2 FQGNSA. DNA for the CDR3: TGTGCCAGCAGCTTGCTACAGGGTTGGGATTCACCCCTCCACTTT. This sequence encodes CASSLLQGWDSPLHF. Full variable domain (remainder filled in from reference TRBV7-2 and TRBJ1-6): GAGVSQSPSNKVTEKGKDVELRCDPISGHTALYWYRQSLGQGLEFLIYFQGNSAPDKSGLPSDRFSAERTGGSVSTLTIQRTQQEDSAVYLCASSLLQGWDSPLHFGNGTRLTVT.

The V gene is TRBV9, the J gene TRBJ2-5, with D hard to call. Germline V CDR1 and CDR2: SGDLS, YYNGEE. This CDR3 comprises 14 residues. V lost 0 bases and J 2 bases, leaving 8 bases between the germline ends. The CDR3 spells CASSVDDGQETQYF. In DNA form, the CDR3 reads TGTGCCAGCAGCGTAGATGACGGGCAAGAGACCCAGTACTTC.

This clonotype showed up just a few times. The V gene is TRBV7-9, the J gene TRBJ2-7, with TRBD1 as a possible D gene (5 bases). In germline, CDR1 is SEHNR, CDR2 FQNEAQ (reference sequence). V lost 5 bases to trimming and J lost 3 bases, with 14 bases between them. The CDR3 is 14 amino acids. The CDR3: CASSQTRQGYEQYF. CDR3 in DNA: TGTGCCAGCAGCCAAACCCGCCAGGGCTACGAGCAGTACTTC.

The rearrangement joins TRBV7-8 to TRBJ1-1; perhaps TRBD1 as D (5 bases). Between the trimmed V and J ends, which lost 2 bases and 3 bases, there was a span of 16 bases. The CDR3 loop spans 16 amino acids. CDR1 is SGHVS and CDR2 is FQNEAQ in the germline V gene. The CDR3 nucleotides read TGTGCCAGCAGCTTACCTACGCGGGGGGACGACACTGAAGCTTTCTTT. Its translation is CASSLPTRGDDTEAFF.

The chain is built from TRBV6-5 and TRBJ1-4; D uncertain. Germline CDR1 is MNHEY and CDR2 is SVGAGI. This CDR3 region has 14 residues. Between the trimmed V and J ends, which lost 5 bases and 7 bases, there was a span of 14 bases. CDR3 residues: CASSDPVEGEKLFF. CDR3 nucleotides: TGTGCCAGCAGTGATCCGGTGGAAGGTGAAAAACTGTTTTTT.

This clonotype was seen only a few times. The gene calls are TRBV12-3 or TRBV12-4 and TRBJ1-1; D unresolved. The CDR3 contains 14 residues. With 5 bases removed from V and 0 bases from J, the gap between germline ends came to 10 bases. For the CDR3, the DNA is TGTGCCAGCAGTGCGGGCGGACTGAACACTGAAGCTTTCTTT. This encodes CASSAGGLNTEAFF.

The rearrangement links TRBV14 to TRBJ2-5, with TRBD1 identical over 10 bases. The V and J ends lost 3 bases and 4 bases, in that order; junction bases with no gene match: 2. The CDR3 loop spans 14 amino acids. Germline CDR1 and CDR2: SGHDN and FVKESK. Here the CDR3 DNA reads TGTGCCAGCAGCCAGTGGGACAGGGGAGAGACCCAGTACTTC. It specifies CASSQWDRGETQYF.

The J gene is TRBJ2-5, the V gene TRBV2; TRBD1 might be the D (6 bases). The germline gives CDR1 SNHLY, CDR2 FYNNEI. CDR3 length: 12 amino acids. Deletions cut 3 bases from V and 7 bases from J, with 9 bases between. In nucleotides, the CDR3 is TGTGCCAGCAGTGAGCAGGGGTGGACCCAGTACTTC. It yields the protein CASSEQGWTQYF.

This clonotype was picked up a small number of times. V usage is TRBV7-2 and J usage is TRBJ2-7, with D perhaps TRBD1 (5 bases). V lost 1 base to trimming and J lost 2 bases, with 15 bases between them. In germline, CDR1 is SGHTA, CDR2 FQGNSA. The CDR3 totals 16 residues. Here the CDR3 reads CASSLGSRGPTYEQYF. The CDR3 DNA reads TGTGCCAGCAGCTTAGGGAGTAGGGGCCCCACCTACGAGCAGTACTTC. Drawing the rest from reference TRBV7-2 and TRBJ2-7, the complete variable domain is GAGVSQSPSNKVTEKGKDVELRCDPISGHTALYWYRQSLGQGLEFLIYFQGNSAPDKSGLPSDRFSAERTGGSVSTLTIQRTQQEDSAVYLCASSLGSRGPTYEQYFGPGTRLTVT.

The chain employs TRBV20-1 and TRBJ2-1, with 9 bases fitting TRBD2. Losses at the gene ends were 6 bases for V and 7 bases for J; bases not matched to a gene: 13. Germline CDR1 reads DFQATT; CDR2 reads SNEGSKA (reference sequence). The CDR3 extends over 15 amino acids. The CDR3 coding sequence is TGCAGTGCAACCGGGGCGGGGGGGCTTCGTAATGAGCAGTTCTTC. Amino acid sequence: CSATGAGGLRNEQFF.

The chain uses TRBV6-5 and TRBJ1-4; TRBD1 agrees at 7 bases. There are 13 residues in the CDR3. V shed 6 bases, J shed 8 bases, and the junction held 6 bases outside the gene matches. CDR1 and CDR2 (germline): MNHEY, SVGAGI. CDR3 sequence (DNA): TGTGCCAGCAGACGGGACAGTGGGGAAAAACTGTTTTTT. It codes for CASRRDSGEKLFF.

The V gene is TRBV5-1, the J gene TRBJ1-2; D unclear. The ends were cut back, 4 bases at V and 3 bases at J, with 16 bases in the middle. The germline gives CDR1 SGHRS, CDR2 YFSETQ. The CDR3 consists of 15 residues. The DNA of the CDR3 is TGCGCCAGCAGCCTCCGGACGACCCTAGACTATGGCTACACCTTC. Its translation: CASSLRTTLDYGYTF.

This rearrangement joins TRBV7-6 to TRBJ1-5; D is perhaps TRBD1 (5 bases). Germline assignment: CDR1 SGHVS and CDR2 FNYEAQ. Trimming pared 5 bases from V and 2 bases from J, leaving 10 bases between. The CDR3 runs 14 residues. The CDR3 reads CASSVSRGNQPQHF. CDR3 in DNA: TGTGCCAGCAGCGTAAGCAGGGGCAATCAGCCCCAGCATTTT.